These T cell receptor beta chains were read from a single sample in a study of CD8 T cells in Susac syndrome. TCRdb processed the immunoSEQ multiplex PCR reads anew with MiXCR; each CDR3 protein has one entry. The sample comprises hundreds of thousands of distinct CDR3 sequences, 65% to 90% of which are singletons, and 0.21% rests with the top ten. Sequenced material: CD8+ T cells from PBMCs. The receptors here all came from a human donor with multiple sclerosis. CDR3s include the opening cysteine and the closing phenylalanine or tryptophan. Each record gives: clone size, J gene, D gene, V gene, CDR3 protein, CDR3 DNA. D genes are given only for firm matches. The size of a clone is reported for some rows only, either as once, few or many, or as a class for expanded clones.

NA | TRBJ2-1 | NA | TRBV7-9 | CASSPRGRSINEQFF | TGTGCCAGCAGCCCCCGGGGCAGGTCGATCAATGAGCAGTTCTTC
NA | TRBJ2-1 | TRBD2 | TRBV30 | CAWSVRTSGREYNEQFF | TGTGCCTGGAGTGTACGAACTAGCGGGAGGGAATACAATGAGCAGTTCTTC
few | TRBJ1-1 | TRBD1 | TRBV6-2/TRBV6-3 | CASSYRTGVTEAFF | TGTGCCAGCAGTTACCGGACAGGGGTGACTGAAGCTTTCTTT
NA | TRBJ1-5 | TRBD1 | TRBV12-3/TRBV12-4 | CASSSKSGGGHQPQHF | TGTGCCAGCAGTTCGAAATCAGGGGGGGGGCATCAGCCCCAGCATTTT
NA | TRBJ2-6 | NA | TRBV5-6 | CASSWGAPSSGANVLTF | TGTGCCAGCAGCTGGGGGGCTCCCTCCTCTGGGGCCAACGTCCTGACTTTC
NA | TRBJ2-7 | NA | TRBV5-1 | CASSVRTVEPRYF | TGCGCCAGCAGCGTCCGGACAGTAGAGCCCCGGTACTTC
NA | TRBJ2-2 | NA | TRBV29-1 | CSVKIGAGRNTGELFF | TGCAGCGTTAAAATCGGGGCAGGGCGAAACACCGGGGAGCTGTTTTTT
NA | TRBJ2-1 | TRBD2 | TRBV7-9 | CASSRLAGVSVDEQFF | TGTGCCAGCAGCAGACTAGCGGGAGTATCGGTCGATGAGCAGTTCTTC
NA | TRBJ1-1 | NA | TRBV15 | CATSRARENTEAFF | TGTGCCACCAGCAGAGCTAGGGAGAACACTGAAGCTTTCTTT
NA | TRBJ1-5 | NA | TRBV27 | CASSAREGSNQPQHF | TGTGCCAGCAGTGCCAGGGAGGGGAGCAATCAGCCCCAGCATTTT
NA | TRBJ2-7 | NA | TRBV7-9 | CASSLSTPSYEQYF | TGTGCCAGCAGCTTATCTACGCCTTCCTACGAGCAGTACTTC
NA | TRBJ2-3 | TRBD2 | TRBV4-1 | CASSQGPSGSADTQYF | TGCGCCAGCAGCCAAGGACCTAGCGGGAGTGCAGATACGCAGTATTTT
NA | TRBJ1-1 | NA | TRBV27 | CASSLSAGSIEAFF | TGTGCCAGCAGTTTATCCGCAGGGTCTATTGAAGCTTTCTTT
NA | TRBJ1-6 | NA | TRBV4-2 | CASSQDTGKSPLHF | TGTGCCAGCAGCCAAGATACGGGGAAATCACCCCTCCACTTT
NA | TRBJ2-3 | NA | TRBV20-1 | CSARDWGLGTSDTQYF | TGCAGTGCTAGAGATTGGGGACTGGGGACCTCAGATACGCAGTATTTT
NA | TRBJ2-7 | TRBD2 | TRBV9 | CASSKGTSGSYEQYF | TGTGCCAGCAGCAAAGGGACTAGCGGTTCCTACGAGCAGTACTTC
once | TRBJ2-7 | TRBD2 | TRBV10-3 | CAISDTGGLAAYEQYF | TGTGCCATCAGCGACACGGGGGGACTAGCGGCTTACGAGCAGTACTTC
NA | TRBJ2-2 | NA | TRBV13 | CASSANLQENGELFF | TGTGCCAGCAGCGCGAATCTGCAGGAAAACGGGGAGCTGTTTTTT
NA | TRBJ2-7 | NA | TRBV19 | CASSSVEGTSYEQYF | TGTGCCAGTAGTTCCGTCGAAGGGACTTCCTACGAGCAGTACTTC
NA | TRBJ2-2 | NA | TRBV11-2 | CAIQSGYTGELFF | TGTGCCATACAAAGCGGATACACCGGGGAGCTGTTTTTT
few | TRBJ1-1 | NA | TRBV6-2/TRBV6-3 | CASSFRRTLKLFF | TGTGCCAGCAGCTTCAGGAGGACACTGAAGCTTTTCTTT
few | TRBJ1-5 | TRBD1 | TRBV7-6 | CASSLGQGLRQPQHF | TGTGCCAGCAGCTTGGGACAGGGGTTGAGGCAGCCCCAGCATTTT
NA | TRBJ2-7 | TRBD1 | TRBV4-3 | CASSQDRGQEYEQYF | TGCGCCAGCAGCCAAGATAGGGGACAGGAATATGAGCAGTACTTC
NA | TRBJ2-3 | NA | TRBV29-1 | CSVVQINTDTQYF | TGCAGCGTTGTGCAGATTAACACAGATACGCAGTATTTT
NA | TRBJ1-6 | NA | TRBV13 | CASSTTRTGGYNSPLHF | TGTGCCAGCAGCACGACCCGGACTGGGGGGTATAATTCACCCCTCCACTTT
NA | TRBJ1-2 | TRBD1 | TRBV13 | CASSIRDSNYGYTF | TGTGCCAGCAGCATCCGGGACAGCAACTATGGCTACACCTTC
once | TRBJ2-3 | NA | TRBV28 | CASSQSLAITSTDTQYF | TGTGCCAGCAGTCAATCCTTAGCGATTACTAGCACAGATACGCAGTATTTT
NA | TRBJ1-1 | NA | TRBV7-9 | CASSGMNTEAFF | TGTGCCAGCAGCGGAATGAACACTGAAGCTTTCTTT
NA | TRBJ2-1 | TRBD2 | TRBV19 | CASSIWLAEGYNEQFF | TGTGCCAGTAGTATCTGGCTAGCGGAGGGGTACAATGAGCAGTTCTTC